Presented here are 27 T cell receptor beta chains from one specimen sequenced in a study of cytotoxic CD8 clonotypes in ibrutinib-treated CLL. Sequencing used immunoSEQ multiplex PCR; TCRdb keeps in-frame clones, though not all of them. This sample has roughly 45,000 clones, with 50% to 75% found just once. This material consisted of PBMCs, taken after 24 months of ibrutinib treatment. These receptors were obtained from a human donor with chronic lymphocytic leukemia.

The gene calls are TRBV29-1 and TRBJ2-1; D remains ambiguous. The CDR3 is made up of 14 amino acids. Per the germline V gene, CDR1 is SQVTM and CDR2 is ANQGSEA. V lost 5 bases, J lost 0 bases, and 11 bases lay in between. The CDR3 sequence is CSVPGASSYNEQFF. CDR3 nucleotides: TGCAGCGTTCCCGGAGCTAGCTCCTACAATGAGCAGTTCTTC.

The rearrangement uses TRBV15 and TRBJ2-5, with D tentatively TRBD1 (6 bases). Germline assignment: CDR1 LNHNV and CDR2 YYDKDF (reference sequence). Trimming took off 1 base at V and 1 base at J, with 7 bases between the two ends. The CDR3 extends over 14 amino acids. The CDR3: CATSRGTAQETQYF. CDR3 DNA: TGTGCCACCAGCAGAGGGACAGCCCAAGAGACCCAGTACTTC. Supplemented by reference TRBV15 and TRBJ2-5, the full variable domain reads DAMVIQNPRYQVTQFGKPVTLSCSQTLNHNVMYWYQQKSSQAPKLLFHYYDKDFNNEADTPDNFQSRRPNTSFCFLDIRSPGLGDTAMYLCATSRGTAQETQYFGPGTRLLVL.

This clone was detected once. The chain has TRBV2 and TRBJ2-2; a possible D gene is TRBD2 (6 bases). The CDR3 spans 16 residues. Germline-derived CDR1 and CDR2 are SNHLY and FYNNEI. Trimming pared 3 bases from V and 4 bases from J, leaving 15 bases between. The CDR3 DNA reads as TGTGCCAGCAGTGATAGAGGTAGCGGCCCCACCGGGGAGCTGTTTTTT. This translates into CASSDRGSGPTGELFF.

This clone is a singleton in its sample. CDR3 DNA sequence: TGCGCCAGCAGCCGAACCGGCAGGATGGGTGAAAAACTGTTTTTT. Its translation is CASSRTGRMGEKLFF. This chain uses TRBV5-1 with TRBJ1-4; D is unclear. The CDR3 length is 15 residues. V was clipped by 4 bases and J by 7 bases, with 17 bases between them. CDR1 SGHRS and CDR2 YFSETQ come from the germline V gene. Full variable domain (missing parts from reference TRBV5-1 and TRBJ1-4): KAGVTQTPRYLIKTRGQQVTLSCSPISGHRSVSWYQQTPGQGLQFLFEYFSETQRNKGNFPGRFSGRQFSNSRSEMNVSTLELGDSALYLCASSRTGRMGEKLFFGSGTQLSVL.

J is TRBJ2-2 and V is TRBV5-6; D is perhaps TRBD2 (5 bases). The CDR3 is 14 amino acids. V gave up 0 bases and J gave up 5 bases, with 8 bases separating them. Germline V lookup: CDR1 SGHDT, CDR2 YYEEEE. The CDR3 here is CASSLVSGTGELFF. The DNA for the CDR3 is TGTGCCAGCAGCTTGGTCAGCGGAACCGGGGAGCTGTTTTTT.

The chain is built from TRBV5-8 and TRBJ1-2; 8 nucleotides agree with TRBD1. J was trimmed by 2 bases and V by 4 bases; bases with no gene match: 4. Germline V CDR1 and CDR2: SGHTS, YDEGEE. The CDR3 covers 14 residues. CDR3 amino acids: CASSRDRSNYGYTF. The CDR3 DNA follows: TGTGCCAGCAGCCGGGACAGGTCGAACTATGGCTACACCTTC.

In its sample, this clone was seen a few times. DNA for the CDR3: TGTGCCAGCAGTTACGGGACAGGGGAGCAGTACTTC. Its protein is CASSYGTGEQYF. The chain combines TRBV6-6 with TRBJ2-7; 9 nucleotides line up with TRBD1. Trimming cost V 2 bases and J 7 bases; bases outside gene matches: 0. The V gene's germline CDR1 is MNHNY and CDR2 SVGAGI (reference sequence). The CDR3 spans 12 residues.

V and J are TRBV7-2 and TRBJ1-3; D uncertain. This CDR3 spans 13 amino acids. Trimming shortened V by 1 base and J by 5 bases, and 6 bases separated the two germline ends. CDR1 and CDR2 from the germline V gene are SGHTA and FQGNSA. CDR3 amino acids: CASSLDSRNTIYF. The CDR3, as DNA: TGTGCCAGCAGCTTAGACAGCCGAAACACCATATATTTT.

This clone was counted a single time. J is TRBJ2-7 and V is TRBV5-1, with D possibly TRBD2 on 6 matching bases. Trimming cost V 4 bases and J 0 bases, with 17 bases left between them. The CDR3 has 16 amino acids. Germline V gene lookup returns CDR1 SGHRS and CDR2 YFSETQ. CDR3 DNA: TGCGCCAGCAGCCCCGGAGGTAGCGGCGTCTCCTACGAGCAGTACTTC. Translated: CASSPGGSGVSYEQYF. Looking up the rest from reference TRBV5-1 and TRBJ2-7 gives the full variable domain: KAGVTQTPRYLIKTRGQQVTLSCSPISGHRSVSWYQQTPGQGLQFLFEYFSETQRNKGNFPGRFSGRQFSNSRSEMNVSTLELGDSALYLCASSPGGSGVSYEQYFGPGTRLTVT.

The chain employs TRBV7-2 and TRBJ2-3, with TRBD2 as a possible D gene (6 bases). Germline V gives CDR1 SGHTA, CDR2 FQGNSA. This CDR3 comprises 12 residues. Trimming left V 5 bases short and J 9 bases short, with 12 bases between. CDR3 in amino acids: CASSQDYPTQYF. In nucleotides, the CDR3 is TGTGCCAGCAGCCAGGACTACCCCACGCAGTATTTT.

This chain uses TRBV7-2 with TRBJ2-7, with D perhaps TRBD2 (6 bases). Per the germline V gene, CDR1 is SGHTA and CDR2 is FQGNSA. The CDR3 contains 14 residues. V was trimmed by 5 bases and J by 4 bases, leaving 15 bases between them. CDR3: CASSPGVNWYEQYF. CDR3 coding DNA: TGTGCCAGCAGCCCGGGGGTTAACTGGTACGAGCAGTACTTC.

This chain uses TRBV10-3 with TRBJ2-7; D unclear. Germline CDR1 and CDR2: ENHRY and SYGVKD. This CDR3 is built from 13 residues. The V end was cut by 6 bases, the J end by 5 bases, with 14 bases between. CDR3 residues: CAISEASRDEQYF. CDR3 nucleotide sequence: TGTGCCATCAGCGAGGCCAGCCGAGACGAGCAGTACTTC.

V and J are TRBV7-3 and TRBJ1-1; D is ambiguous. Deletions cut 0 bases from V and 4 bases from J, with 18 bases between. CDR1 SGHTA and CDR2 FQGTGA come from the germline V gene. The CDR3 extends over 17 amino acids. The DNA of the CDR3 is TGTGCCAGCAGCTTAACGGTTGGCGTTAAGGGTGGCACTGAAGCTTTCTTT. Translated, it gives CASSLTVGVKGGTEAFF. Full variable domain (rest looked up from reference TRBV7-3 and TRBJ1-1): GAGVSQTPSNKVTEKGKYVELRCDPISGHTALYWYRQSLGQGPEFLIYFQGTGAADDSGLPNDRFFAVRPEGSVSTLKIQRTERGDSAVYLCASSLTVGVKGGTEAFFGQGTRLTVV.

The gene calls are TRBV4-1 and TRBJ1-2; 10 bases map to TRBD1. V trimming: 4 bases; J trimming: 5 bases; junction bases outside the gene matches: 13. The CDR3 is 17 residues long. Germline CDR1 MGHRA, CDR2 YSYEKL. The CDR3: CASSPTPWTGGDYGYTF. The CDR3 DNA reads as TGCGCCAGCAGCCCCACCCCCTGGACAGGGGGGGATTATGGCTACACCTTC.

The rearrangement joins TRBV5-4 to TRBJ2-7; 7 nucleotides line up with TRBD2. J was trimmed by 3 bases and V by 0 bases; bases with no gene match: 3. Germline CDR1 SGHNT, CDR2 YYREEE (reference sequence). CDR3 length equals 14 residues. The CDR3 is CASSLGLAVYEQYF. In nucleotides, the CDR3 is TGTGCCAGCAGCTTGGGGCTAGCGGTCTACGAGCAGTACTTC.

This clone was found a few times. V and J are TRBV6-5 and TRBJ2-7; perhaps TRBD2 as D (6 bases). With 2 bases removed from V and 3 bases from J, the gap between germline ends came to 11 bases. CDR3 length equals 14 residues. Germline V gives CDR1 MNHEY, CDR2 SVGAGI. The CDR3 DNA reads TGTGCCAGCAGTTACGTCATCGGGGGCTACGAGCAGTACTTC. The encoded protein is CASSYVIGGYEQYF.

This clone was observed a single time. The rearrangement joins TRBV5-1 to TRBJ2-2; D remains unclear. The CDR3 sequence is 15 residues long. CDR1 and CDR2 from the germline V gene are SGHRS and YFSETQ. V was clipped by 0 bases and J by 8 bases, with 14 bases between them. The CDR3, as DNA: TGCGCCAGCAGCTTGGCGAGTGCTAGTTCAGGGGAGCTGTTTTTT. As protein: CASSLASASSGELFF.

This clone was seen a few times. J is TRBJ1-2 and V is TRBV11-3, with 9 bases matching TRBD1. The CDR3 is made up of 15 amino acids. CDR1 and CDR2 from the germline V gene are SGHNT and YENEEA. The ends lost 5 bases at V and 6 bases at J; junction bases unmatched: 10. The CDR3 DNA reads as TGTGCCAGCAGCCTTACGGAAACAGGGGGCCATGGCTACACCTTC. Amino acid sequence: CASSLTETGGHGYTF.

The chain couples TRBV19 to TRBJ2-1; a possible D gene is TRBD1 (6 bases). Looked up from germline, CDR1 is LNHDA and CDR2 is SQIVND (reference sequence). Trimming took off 4 bases at V and 8 bases at J, with 15 bases between the two ends. The CDR3 is 14 residues long. The CDR3, as DNA: TGTGCCAGTAGTAGAAACAGGGCGGGCGATGAGCAGTTCTTC. Translation gives CASSRNRAGDEQFF.

This clone was detected many times. The chain combines TRBV5-1 with TRBJ2-3; either TRBD1 or TRBD2 may supply D (5 bases each). Trimming took 1 base from V and 6 from J, leaving 9 bases between them. Germline-derived CDR1 and CDR2 are SGHRS and YFSETQ. The CDR3 sequence is 13 residues long. The CDR3 is CASSLRWGDTQYF. The CDR3 nucleotides read TGCGCCAGCAGCTTGCGCTGGGGGGATACGCAGTATTTT.

V is TRBV6-6 and J is TRBJ2-7; 10 bases are a match to TRBD1. The CDR3 runs 14 residues. Germline CDR1 MNHNY, CDR2 SVGAGI (reference sequence). The V gene end was trimmed by 4 bases and the J gene end by 3 bases; junction bases not matched to a gene: 3. CDR3 bases: TGTGCCAGCAGTTCCCGGGACAGGGGCTACGAGCAGTACTTC. Protein sequence: CASSSRDRGYEQYF.

The CDR3 region is CASSLLTGDYEQYF. In nucleotides, the CDR3 is TGCGCCAGCAGCTTGCTGACAGGTGACTACGAGCAGTACTTC. The chain is built from TRBV5-1 and TRBJ2-7; possibly TRBD1 for D (6 bases). Trimming pared 1 base from V and 3 bases from J, leaving 11 bases between. This CDR3 has 14 residues. Looked up from germline, CDR1 is SGHRS and CDR2 is YFSETQ.

This rearrangement joins TRBV7-9 to TRBJ2-5; no clear D gene. This CDR3 comprises 12 residues. The V gene lost 5 bases and the J gene lost 5 bases, with 9 bases spanning the gap. Germline values: CDR1 SEHNR, CDR2 FQNEAQ (reference sequence). CDR3: CASSPTSETQYF. The CDR3 region has the DNA TGTGCCAGCAGCCCTACGTCGGAGACCCAGTACTTC.

This clone was seen a few times. J is TRBJ2-3 and V is TRBV4-1; D gene unclear. The CDR3 length is 14 residues. Germline CDR1 MGHRA, CDR2 YSYEKL. V was trimmed by 1 base and J by 6 bases, leaving 11 bases between them. The CDR3 spells CASSQVAEKDTQYF. CDR3 DNA: TGCGCCAGCAGCCAAGTGGCTGAAAAGGATACGCAGTATTTT.

The rearrangement uses TRBV11-2 and TRBJ1-3; no definite D call. CDR1 and CDR2 (germline): SGHAT, FQNNGV. This CDR3 is 13 amino acids long. Trimming cost V 2 bases and J 3 bases, with 5 bases left between them. For the CDR3, the DNA is TGTGCCAGCAGCTTAACCGGTGGAAACACCATATATTTT. It is translated as CASSLTGGNTIYF.

The chain has TRBV19 and TRBJ2-7, with D perhaps matching TRBD2 (6 bases). With 7 bases removed from V and 1 base from J, the gap between germline ends came to 11 bases. Germline-derived CDR1 and CDR2 are LNHDA and SQIVND (reference sequence). The CDR3 has 13 residues. The DNA of the CDR3 is TGTGCCAGTAAACCGGGGGAGTCCTACGAGCAGTACTTC. Its protein product is CASKPGESYEQYF.

This clone was counted a few times. V usage is TRBV19 and J usage is TRBJ2-7; 9 positions agree with TRBD2. Germline trimming cut 2 bases from V and 3 bases from J; bases unmatched to any gene: 2. The germline CDR1 and CDR2 sequences are LNHDA and SQIVND (reference sequence). CDR3 length: 14 amino acids. The chain's CDR3 is CASSIIAGDYEQYF. The CDR3 nucleotides read TGTGCCAGTAGTATAATAGCGGGAGACTACGAGCAGTACTTC. The whole variable domain, remainder taken from reference TRBV19 and TRBJ2-7, is DGGITQSPKYLFRKEGQNVTLSCEQNLNHDAMYWYRQDPGQGLRLIYYSQIVNDFQKGDIAEGYSVSREKKESFPLTVTSAQKNPTAFYLCASSIIAGDYEQYFGPGTRLTVT.